A selection of T cell receptor beta chains follows, all from one sample in a study of shared clonotypes between healthy human individuals. Method: immunoSEQ multiplex PCR; TCRdb's copy keeps in-frame clones and lacks some. The table lists roughly 1 million clones, about 80% of them singletons. The specimen sequenced was memory CD4+ T cells sorted from blood. Receptors were obtained from a man in his late teens or twenties in good health. Each CDR3 is given with its conserved first and last residue. A D gene is named only where the DNA matches it firmly. Rows give clone size only sometimes, using once, few, many, or a class for an expanded clone.

V,D,J,size,CDR3,DNA
TRBV29-1,NA,TRBJ2-3,many,CSVGAHSDTQYF,TGCAGCGTTGGGGCCCATTCAGATACGCAGTATTTT
TRBV30,NA,TRBJ2-3,NA,CARDLGVTVGTQYF,TGTGCTCGGGATCTCGGGGTAACCGTCGGTACGCAGTATTTT
TRBV2,NA,TRBJ2-1,NA,CASRSSTEQFF,TGTGCCAGCAGGTCTAGCACTGAGCAGTTCTTC
TRBV7-2,NA,TRBJ2-1,NA,CASSTEGVYNEQFF,TGTGCCAGCAGCACAGAAGGGGTCTACAATGAGCAGTTCTTC
TRBV29-1,NA,TRBJ2-3,NA,CSVVTLGALRGAIRDTQYF,TGCAGCGTTGTCACTTTGGGGGCGCTTCGCGGGGCCATTAGGGATACGCAGTATTTT
TRBV7-8,NA,TRBJ2-7,NA,CASSLSPYEQYF,TGTGCCAGCAGCTTGTCCCCCTACGAGCAGTACTTC
TRBV20-1,NA,TRBJ2-7,NA,CSVGPSYEQYF,TGCAGTGTGGGACCCTCCTACGAGCAGTACTTC
TRBV7-2,NA,TRBJ2-5,few,CASSPGDGFKETQYF,TGTGCCAGCAGCCCCGGAGACGGTTTCAAAGAGACCCAGTACTTC
TRBV11-2,NA,TRBJ2-2,once,CASNYLGGDTGELFF,TGTGCCAGCAACTATTTAGGGGGGGACACCGGGGAGCTGTTTTTT
TRBV5-4,TRBD1,TRBJ1-3,NA,CASSPRQGAGGNTIYF,TGTGCCAGCAGCCCGAGACAGGGGGCTGGTGGAAACACCATATATTTT
TRBV25-1,NA,TRBJ1-3,many,CASSEGALSGNTIYF,TGTGCCAGCAGTGAAGGAGCGCTCTCTGGAAACACCATATATTTT
TRBV5-1,NA,TRBJ2-5,NA,CASSPGGRVDRETQYF,TGCGCCAGCAGCCCCGGGGGGCGGGTAGATAGAGAGACCCAGTACTTC
TRBV5-4,NA,TRBJ2-7,NA,CASSPSGTPSYEQYF,TGTGCCAGCAGCCCGTCAGGGACACCATCCTACGAGCAGTACTTC
TRBV5-1,NA,TRBJ2-6,NA,CASQEVSGANVLTF,TGCGCCAGCCAGGAGGTCTCTGGGGCCAACGTCCTGACTTTC
TRBV5-1,NA,TRBJ1-5,NA,CASSLGGTSNQPQHF,TGCGCCAGCAGCTTGGGGGGTACGAGCAATCAGCCCCAGCATTTT
TRBV19,TRBD1,TRBJ2-7,NA,CASSNPGQGTSYEQYF,TGTGCCAGTAGTAACCCGGGACAGGGGACCTCCTACGAGCAGTACTTC
TRBV9,TRBD1,TRBJ1-2,NA,CASSKGQGINYGYTF,TGTGCCAGCAGCAAAGGACAGGGAATTAACTATGGCTACACCTTC
TRBV29-1,NA,TRBJ2-1,NA,CSPGVETYNEQFF,TGCAGCCCCGGCGTGGAGACCTACAATGAGCAGTTCTTC
TRBV21-1,NA,TRBJ2-5,few,CASSKERPSSGEETQYF,TGTGCCAGCAGCAAAGAGCGACCCTCGTCAGGGGAAGAGACCCAGTACTTC
TRBV5-4,NA,TRBJ2-5,NA,CASRWDQETQYF,TGTGCCAGCAGATGGGACCAAGAGACCCAGTACTTC
TRBV29-1,TRBD1,TRBJ2-2,NA,CSVEGDRGGHTGELFF,TGCAGCGTTGAAGGAGACAGGGGTGGACACACCGGGGAGCTGTTTTTT
TRBV9,NA,TRBJ2-1,NA,CASSVGRGNSYNEQFF,TGTGCCAGCAGCGTAGGTAGGGGGAACTCCTACAATGAGCAGTTCTTC
TRBV5-1,TRBD2,TRBJ2-7,NA,CASKTSGPYEQYF,TGCGCCAGCAAAACTAGCGGTCCCTACGAGCAGTACTTC
TRBV18,NA,TRBJ1-2,NA,CASSPVGGPDYGYTF,TGTGCCAGCTCACCCGTCGGGGGGCCGGACTATGGCTACACCTTC
TRBV5-1,TRBD1,TRBJ2-7,NA,CASSLGQGGYEQYF,TGCGCCAGCAGCTTAGGACAGGGGGGGTACGAGCAGTACTTC
TRBV28,NA,TRBJ1-4,NA,CASSLQGREKLFF,TGTGCCAGCAGTTTACAGGGTAGAGAAAAACTGTTTTTT
TRBV10-2,TRBD1,TRBJ1-1,NA,CASSEPDRWTEAFF,TGCGCCAGCAGTGAGCCGGACAGGTGGACTGAAGCTTTCTTT
TRBV25-1,NA,TRBJ1-4,NA,CASSRTGTNEKLFF,TGTGCCAGCAGCCGAACAGGGACTAATGAAAAACTGTTTTTT
TRBV5-1,TRBD1,TRBJ1-2,NA,CASSLGDRAYGYTF,TGCGCCAGCAGCTTGGGAGACAGGGCCTATGGCTACACCTTC
TRBV19,NA,TRBJ2-1,NA,CASSMRGRNEQFF,TGTGCCAGTAGTATGCGGGGAAGGAATGAGCAGTTCTTC
TRBV29-1,NA,TRBJ1-1,few,CSVRYGNTEAFF,TGCAGCGTAAGATATGGGAACACTGAAGCTTTCTTT
TRBV6-1,NA,TRBJ2-7,NA,CASRSGRRGQYF,TGTGCCAGCAGGTCGGGCCGCCGAGGGCAGTACTTC
TRBV6-1,NA,TRBJ1-1,NA,CATSEQGNTEAFF,TGTGCCACCTCGGAACAGGGAAACACTGAAGCTTTCTTT
TRBV4-3,NA,TRBJ2-5,NA,CASSQNRWETQYF,TGCGCCAGCAGCCAAAATCGGTGGGAGACCCAGTACTTC
TRBV6-5,NA,TRBJ1-1,NA,CASSYGGGWTEAFF,TGTGCCAGCAGTTACGGAGGAGGATGGACCGAAGCTTTCTTT
TRBV11-2,NA,TRBJ1-4,NA,CASSLDRVSGKLFF,TGTGCCAGCAGCTTAGATAGGGTATCTGGAAAACTGTTTTTT
TRBV5-1,NA,TRBJ2-2,NA,CASSLGGTYTGELFF,TGCGCCAGCAGCTTGGGCGGGACTTACACCGGGGAGCTGTTTTTT